This entry features one T cell receptor beta chain sequence. The antigen is undetermined. Sequenced by immunoSEQ multiplex PCR; TCRdb stores in-frame clones only, minus some. The sample lists around 150,000 clones; 85% were seen once. This sample is drawn from a study of cytomegalovirus exposure and HLA in healthy donors. Study-wide background: The approximately 120 validation repertoires and the approximately 640 first-cohort repertoires shared a platform, a later analysis reported.

Germline CDR1 reads SGDLS; CDR2 reads YYNGEE. The CDR3 sequence is 16 residues long. Trimming removed 0 bases at V and 4 bases at J, with 16 bases between. Overall study results and limits: The study labeled 150 to 200 TCR beta chains cytomegalovirus-associated. Cytomegalovirus status, reportedly, was diagnosed with high specificity and sensitivity by the classifier. Subsequent analysis showed first-cohort TCR clusters tending to co-occur in 95 to 150 validation repertoires.

The sequence was obtained from a man aged 30 to 39 in good health and CMV-seropositive. Specimen: PBMCs. The V call is TRBV9, the J call TRBJ1-1, with TRBD1 as a possible D gene (5 bases). CDR3 DNA sequence: TGTGCCAGCAGCGTAGGGGGGGACTACATGGGCACTGAAGCTTTCTTT. As protein: CASSVGGDYMGTEAFF.